The 14 T cell receptor beta chains in this list originate from one sample, sequenced in a study of blood T cell repertoires in COVID-19. Libraries were prepared by immunoSEQ multiplex PCR; TCRdb keeps only in-frame clonotypes and omits some of them. The sample lists just under 90,000 clones, over 75% occurring once. Sequencing input: peripheral blood. The receptor source for this set is a woman older than 75 with acute or convalescent COVID-19.

The V gene is TRBV7-2, the J gene TRBJ1-5; 9 bases fit TRBD1. V trimming: 3 bases; J trimming: 5 bases; junction bases outside the gene matches: 5. Per germline, CDR1 SGHTA and CDR2 FQGNSA. The CDR3 consists of 15 residues. CDR3 sequence: CASSFQQGADQPQHF. In DNA, the CDR3 is TGTGCCAGCAGCTTCCAACAGGGGGCAGATCAGCCCCAGCATTTT.

As regards this clone: In the same sample, other DNA sequences code for this CDR3. The rearrangement links TRBV18 to TRBJ2-1, with D possibly matching TRBD2 (5 bases). Looked up from germline, CDR1 is KGHSH and CDR2 is LQKENI. This CDR3 has 15 amino acids. Trimming cost V 3 bases and J 2 bases, with 11 bases left between them. The CDR3 loop reads CASSPAGGPYNEQFF. CDR3 nucleotides: TGTGCCAGCTCACCTGCTGGCGGGCCCTACAATGAGCAGTTCTTC.

The J gene is TRBJ1-1, the V gene TRBV7-2, with no clear D. Per the germline V gene, CDR1 is SGHTA and CDR2 is FQGNSA. Trimming removed 3 bases from V and 1 base from J, with 6 bases in between. This CDR3 contains 13 residues. The chain's CDR3 is CASSFGGNTEAFF. CDR3 nucleotides: TGTGCCAGCAGCTTCGGCGGGAACACTGAAGCTTTCTTT.

The V and J genes are TRBV6-5 and TRBJ2-2, with TRBD2 matching over 12 bases. Germline V CDR1 and CDR2: MNHEY, SVGAGI. This CDR3 has 15 amino acids. V lost 5 bases, J lost 4 bases, and 2 bases stayed unmatched. This chain's CDR3 is CASSTTSGGTGELFF. The CDR3 DNA is TGTGCCAGCAGTACGACTAGCGGGGGCACCGGGGAGCTGTTTTTT.

The chain links TRBV30 to TRBJ2-5, with D perhaps matching TRBD2 (5 bases). CDR1 is GTSNPN, CDR2 SVGIG, per germline (reference sequence). V lost 2 bases to trimming and J lost 4 bases, with 11 bases between them. This CDR3 comprises 13 residues. The CDR3 sequence is CAWSKVSGETQYF. The CDR3, as DNA: TGTGCCTGGAGTAAGGTCAGCGGAGAGACCCAGTACTTC.

V is TRBV29-1 and J is TRBJ1-2; the D gene is possibly TRBD1 (5 bases). V was trimmed by 6 bases and J by 0 bases, leaving 11 bases between them. Germline V CDR1 and CDR2: SQVTM, ANQGSEA. The CDR3 extends over 13 amino acids. This chain's CDR3 is CSVGTAANYGYTF. DNA for the CDR3: TGCAGCGTGGGGACTGCAGCTAACTATGGCTACACCTTC.

Here the CDR3 reads CASSFGTGLDGYTF. The CDR3 DNA sequence: TGTGCCAGCAGCTTCGGGACAGGGTTAGATGGCTACACCTTC. The rearrangement joins TRBV7-9 to TRBJ1-2; 9 bases are shared with TRBD1. CDR3 length: 14 residues. Germline assignment: CDR1 SEHNR and CDR2 FQNEAQ (reference sequence). The V and J ends lost 3 bases and 6 bases, in that order; junction bases with no gene match: 5.

This chain uses TRBV3-1 (or the pseudogene TRBV3-2) with TRBJ1-3; no definite D call. Looked up from germline, CDR1 is LGHDT and CDR2 is YNNKEL (reference sequence). Trimming removed 1 base from V and 1 base from J, with 8 bases in between. This CDR3 is 15 amino acids long. The CDR3 nucleotides read TGTGCCAGCAGCCAAGTCCCCGGGTCTGGAAACACCATATATTTT. Protein product: CASSQVPGSGNTIYF.

V usage is TRBV3-1 (or the pseudogene TRBV3-2) and J usage is TRBJ1-5; D is undetermined. V lost 2 bases, J lost 7 bases, and 15 bases lay in between. CDR3 length equals 15 residues. Germline V gene sequence: CDR1 LGHDT, CDR2 YNNKEL (reference sequence). CDR3 amino acids: CASSQFSGPTQPQHF. CDR3 DNA: TGTGCCAGCAGCCAATTTTCAGGCCCGACCCAGCCCCAGCATTTT.

This sequence joins TRBV11-2 and TRBJ2-2; 9 bases align to TRBD2. V lost 5 bases and J lost 6; bases outside the gene matches: 7. CDR1 SGHAT and CDR2 FQNNGV come from the germline V gene. The CDR3 loop spans 15 amino acids. CDR3 nucleotides: TGTGCCAGCAGCCCTAGCGGGATTCGCCCCGGGGAGCTGTTTTTT. This encodes CASSPSGIRPGELFF.

The chain combines TRBV7-2 with TRBJ2-7; 10 bases line up with TRBD2. There are 14 residues in the CDR3. Trimming removed 6 bases from V and 2 bases from J; junction bases left unmatched: 4. In germline, CDR1 is SGHTA, CDR2 FQGNSA. The CDR3: CASSQREGPYEQYF. The CDR3 DNA reads as TGTGCCAGCAGTCAGCGGGAGGGCCCCTACGAGCAGTACTTC.

This rearrangement joins TRBV30 to TRBJ1-1; 9 bases are shared with TRBD1. This CDR3 is 16 amino acids long. V gave up 0 bases and J gave up 5 bases; unmatched junction bases: 10. Germline V gene lookup returns CDR1 GTSNPN and CDR2 SVGIG (reference sequence). This CDR3 reads CAWSVVRGTGITEAFF. The CDR3 coding sequence is TGTGCCTGGAGTGTGGTTAGGGGGACAGGGATAACTGAAGCTTTCTTT.

This clone is a singleton in its sample. The V call is TRBV6-5, the J call TRBJ2-2, with D possibly TRBD2 on 6 matching bases. Trimming removed 7 bases from V and 6 bases from J, with 9 bases in between. The CDR3 sequence is 12 residues long. In germline, CDR1 is MNHEY, CDR2 SVGAGI. CDR3 DNA: TGTGCCAGCATGGGAGGCGCCGGGGAGCTGTTTTTT. This gives the protein CASMGGAGELFF.

The gene calls are TRBV5-1 and TRBJ2-2, with 9 nucleotides matching TRBD1. The trim removed 0 bases at V and 5 bases at J, leaving 5 bases unmatched. The germline CDR1 and CDR2 sequences are SGHRS and YFSETQ. The CDR3 covers 16 residues. CDR3: CASSLAGTGLTGELFF. In nucleotides, the CDR3 is TGCGCCAGCAGCTTGGCTGGGACAGGGTTGACCGGGGAGCTGTTTTTT. Looking up the rest from reference TRBV5-1 and TRBJ2-2 gives the full variable domain: KAGVTQTPRYLIKTRGQQVTLSCSPISGHRSVSWYQQTPGQGLQFLFEYFSETQRNKGNFPGRFSGRQFSNSRSEMNVSTLELGDSALYLCASSLAGTGLTGELFFGEGSRLTVL.